The 8 T cell receptor beta chains listed next were all sequenced from one sample in a study of blood T cell repertoires in COVID-19. Sequenced by immunoSEQ multiplex PCR; TCRdb stores in-frame clones only, minus some. This sample has roughly 30,000 clones, with around four fifths found just once. Sequenced: peripheral blood. These receptors were obtained from a woman aged 55-70 years with acute or convalescent COVID-19.

The chain has TRBV5-5 and TRBJ1-5, with no clear D. This CDR3 comprises 15 residues. CDR1 is SGHKS and CDR2 is YYEKEE in the germline V gene (reference sequence). The V and J ends lost 1 base and 4 bases respectively, with 12 bases between them. Here the CDR3 reads CASSLRHGLNQPQHF. The CDR3 nucleotides are TGTGCCAGCAGCTTGAGGCACGGACTAAATCAGCCCCAGCATTTT. The full variable domain, rest sourced from reference TRBV5-5 and TRBJ1-5, is DAGVTQSPTHLIKTRGQQVTLRCSPISGHKSVSWYQQVLGQGPQFIFQYYEKEERGRGNFPDRFSARQFPNYSSELNVNALLLGDSALYLCASSLRHGLNQPQHFGDGTRLSIL.

This clone was seen a few times. One end of the junction varies from germline; a read error may be responsible. The rearrangement uses TRBV12-3 or TRBV12-4 and TRBJ1-2; no reliable D call. The CDR3 runs 11 residues. The CDR3 sequence is CASSSGYDYTF. The DNA for the CDR3 is TGTGCCAGCAGTTCGGGTTATGACTACACCTTC.

The chain combines TRBV27 with TRBJ1-2; tentative D call: TRBD1 (5 bases). There are 14 residues in the CDR3. Trimming pared 3 bases from V and 5 bases from J, leaving 13 bases between. Germline V gene lookup returns CDR1 MNHEY and CDR2 SMNVEV (reference sequence). The CDR3 sequence is CASSLGGGVYGYTF. In DNA form, the CDR3 reads TGTGCCAGCAGTTTGGGCGGGGGAGTGTATGGCTACACCTTC.

This rearrangement joins TRBV6-5 to TRBJ2-7; D not resolved. The CDR3 contains 15 residues. Looked up from germline, CDR1 is MNHEY and CDR2 is SVGAGI. The germline V and J ends were trimmed by 0 bases and 3 bases, with 12 bases remaining between them. The CDR3 region has the DNA TGTGCCAGCAGTTACTCCCCTACGACGGGCTACGAGCAGTACTTC. This encodes CASSYSPTTGYEQYF.

The V call is TRBV19, the J call TRBJ2-5; 7 nucleotides match TRBD1. This CDR3 is 14 amino acids long. The junction had 7 bases not matched to a gene; V was cut back by 4 bases and J by 5 bases. Germline V gene data show CDR1 as LNHDA and CDR2 as SQIVND (reference sequence). CDR3 coding DNA: TGTGCCAGTAGTACCCTGGACAGGAGGGAGACCCAGTACTTC. It translates to CASSTLDRRETQYF. Complete variable domain (other parts from reference TRBV19 and TRBJ2-5): DGGITQSPKYLFRKEGQNVTLSCEQNLNHDAMYWYRQDPGQGLRLIYYSQIVNDFQKGDIAEGYSVSREKKESFPLTVTSAQKNPTAFYLCASSTLDRRETQYFGPGTRLLVL.

This clone was seen more than once but under ten times. The chain uses TRBV10-2 and TRBJ2-1; TRBD1 aligns across 10 bases. This CDR3 spans 15 amino acids. CDR1 WSHSY and CDR2 SAAADI come from the germline V gene. Unmatched junction bases numbered 8, after V lost 6 bases and J lost 6 bases. The CDR3 loop reads CASSHPGQGSNEQFF. The CDR3 coding sequence is TGCGCCAGCAGCCACCCGGGACAGGGGAGCAATGAGCAGTTCTTC.

The J gene is TRBJ1-1, the V gene TRBV6-5; D is unresolved. The CDR3 consists of 12 residues. Germline CDR1 is MNHEY and CDR2 is SVGAGI. Trimming took 5 bases from V and 11 from J, leaving 15 bases between them. CDR3 DNA: TGTGCCAGCAGTCCCATAAGTTCAGATGCTTTCTTT. Protein sequence: CASSPISSDAFF.

The CDR3 reads CASSPDLTGGTEAFF. The CDR3 DNA is TGCGCCAGCAGCCCGGACCTGACGGGGGGGACTGAAGCTTTCTTT. The chain links TRBV5-1 to TRBJ1-1; D may be TRBD1 (5 bases). There are 15 residues in the CDR3. Germline V gene data show CDR1 as SGHRS and CDR2 as YFSETQ. V shed 4 bases and J shed 5 bases, with 18 bases lying between them.